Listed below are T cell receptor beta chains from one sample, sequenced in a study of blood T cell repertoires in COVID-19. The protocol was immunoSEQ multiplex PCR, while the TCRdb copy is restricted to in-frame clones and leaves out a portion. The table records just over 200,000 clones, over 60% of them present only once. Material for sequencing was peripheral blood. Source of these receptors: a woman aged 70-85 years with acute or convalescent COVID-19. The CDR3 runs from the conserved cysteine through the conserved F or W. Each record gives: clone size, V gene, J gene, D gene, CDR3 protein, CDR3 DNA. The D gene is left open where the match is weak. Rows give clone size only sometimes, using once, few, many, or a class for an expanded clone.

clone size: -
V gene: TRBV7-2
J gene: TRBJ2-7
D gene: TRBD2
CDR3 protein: CASSFSSGRAVQYF
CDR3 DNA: TGTGCCAGCAGCTTTAGTAGCGGGAGGGCGGTGCAGTACTTC

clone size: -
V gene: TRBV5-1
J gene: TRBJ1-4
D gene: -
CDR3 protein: CASSLAQGGEKLFF
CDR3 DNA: TGCGCCAGCAGCTTGGCTCAGGGAGGCGAAAAACTGTTTTTT

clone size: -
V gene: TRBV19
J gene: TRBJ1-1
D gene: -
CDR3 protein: CASSINGGWATEAFF
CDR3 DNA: TGTGCCAGTAGTATAAATGGGGGCTGGGCCACTGAAGCTTTCTTT

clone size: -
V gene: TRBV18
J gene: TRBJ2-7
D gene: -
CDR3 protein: CASSPGGSVNYEQYF
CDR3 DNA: TGTGCCAGCTCACCAGGTGGTAGCGTAAACTACGAGCAGTACTTC

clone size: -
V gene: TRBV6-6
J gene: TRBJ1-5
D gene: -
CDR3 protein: CASSSQGSSNQPQHF
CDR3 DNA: TGTGCCAGCAGTTCTCAGGGCTCCAGCAATCAGCCCCAGCATTTT

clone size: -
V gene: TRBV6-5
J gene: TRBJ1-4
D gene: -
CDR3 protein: CASSYNRAANEKLFF
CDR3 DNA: TGTGCCAGCAGTTACAACAGGGCAGCTAATGAAAAACTGTTTTTT

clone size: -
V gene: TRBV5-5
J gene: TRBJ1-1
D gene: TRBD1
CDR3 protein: CASSFQGAGDTEAFF
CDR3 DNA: TGTGCCAGCAGCTTCCAGGGGGCCGGCGACACTGAAGCTTTCTTT

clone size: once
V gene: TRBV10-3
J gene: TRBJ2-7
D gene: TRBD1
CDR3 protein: CATRDRGYEQYF
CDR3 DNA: TGTGCCACCCGGGACAGGGGCTACGAGCAGTACTTC

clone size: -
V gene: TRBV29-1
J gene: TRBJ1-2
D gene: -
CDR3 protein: CSAAGDEIVYGYTF
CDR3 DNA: TGCAGCGCTGCAGGGGATGAGATAGTCTATGGCTACACCTTC

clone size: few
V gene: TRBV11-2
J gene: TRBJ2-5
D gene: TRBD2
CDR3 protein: CASSLGSWGGQETQYF
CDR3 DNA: TGTGCCAGCAGCTTAGGGTCGTGGGGGGGTCAAGAGACCCAGTACTTC

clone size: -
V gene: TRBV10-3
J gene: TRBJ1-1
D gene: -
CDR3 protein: CAINLAQGAEAFF
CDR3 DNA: TGTGCCATCAACCTGGCACAGGGAGCTGAAGCTTTCTTT

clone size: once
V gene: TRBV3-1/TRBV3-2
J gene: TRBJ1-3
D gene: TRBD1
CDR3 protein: CASSQDWGQGGAGNTIYF
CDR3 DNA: TGTGCCAGCAGCCAAGATTGGGGACAGGGAGGTGCTGGAAACACCATATATTTT

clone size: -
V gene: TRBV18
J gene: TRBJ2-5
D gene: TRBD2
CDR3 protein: CASSPAASGTETQYF
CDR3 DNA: TGTGCCAGCTCACCGGCGGCTAGCGGGACGGAGACCCAGTACTTC

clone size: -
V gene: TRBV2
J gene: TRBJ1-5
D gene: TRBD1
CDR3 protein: CASLTSQGANQPQHF
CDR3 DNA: TGTGCCAGCCTAACTTCCCAGGGGGCGAATCAGCCCCAGCATTTT

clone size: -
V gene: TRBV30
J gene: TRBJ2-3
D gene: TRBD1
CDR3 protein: CAYQQGARTDTQYF
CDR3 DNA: TGTGCCTATCAACAGGGGGCAAGGACAGATACGCAGTATTTT

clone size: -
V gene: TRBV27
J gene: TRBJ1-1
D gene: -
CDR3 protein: CASSLLPPGQEPNTEAFF
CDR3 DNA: TGTGCCAGCAGTTTACTCCCCCCCGGACAAGAACCGAACACTGAAGCTTTCTTT

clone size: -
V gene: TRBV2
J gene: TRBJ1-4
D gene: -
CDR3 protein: CASSEEGQLNEKLFF
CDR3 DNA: TGTGCCAGCAGTGAAGAGGGACAACTTAATGAAAAACTGTTTTTT

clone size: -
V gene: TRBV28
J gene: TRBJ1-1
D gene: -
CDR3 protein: CASSWRGYTEAFF
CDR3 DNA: TGTGCCAGCAGTTGGAGAGGCTACACTGAAGCTTTCTTT

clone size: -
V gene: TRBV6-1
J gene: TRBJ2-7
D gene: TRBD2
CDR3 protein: CASSEVLGLTTSGYNYEQYF
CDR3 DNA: TGTGCCAGCAGTGAAGTTCTGGGACTGACGACTAGCGGGTACAACTACGAGCAGTACTTC

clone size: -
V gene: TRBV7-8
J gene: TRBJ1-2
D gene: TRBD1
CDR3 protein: CASSLQGQGINYGYTF
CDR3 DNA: TGTGCCAGCAGCTTACAGGGACAGGGAATTAACTATGGCTACACCTTC

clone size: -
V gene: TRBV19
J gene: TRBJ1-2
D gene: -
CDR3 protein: CASSIEVGDGYTF
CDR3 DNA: TGTGCCAGTAGTATAGAGGTAGGGGATGGCTACACCTTC

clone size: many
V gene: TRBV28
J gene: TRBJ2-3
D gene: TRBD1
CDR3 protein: CASSPAQGARGTDTQYF
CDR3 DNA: TGTGCCAGCAGTCCTGCACAGGGGGCGCGGGGCACAGATACGCAGTATTTT

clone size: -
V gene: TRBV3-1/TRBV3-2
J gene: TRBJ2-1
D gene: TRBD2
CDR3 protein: CASSQDLGSGSDSSYNEQFF
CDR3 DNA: TGTGCCAGCAGCCAAGATCTCGGTAGCGGGAGCGATAGCTCCTACAATGAGCAGTTCTTC

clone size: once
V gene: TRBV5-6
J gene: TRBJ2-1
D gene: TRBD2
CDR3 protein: CASSLVAGVVYNEQFF
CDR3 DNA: TGTGCCAGCAGCTTGGTGGCGGGAGTCGTGTACAATGAGCAGTTCTTC

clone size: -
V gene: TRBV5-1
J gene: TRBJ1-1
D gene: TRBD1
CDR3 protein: CASSTRTGARNTEAFF
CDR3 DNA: TGCGCCAGCAGCACCCGGACAGGGGCTCGGAACACTGAAGCTTTCTTT

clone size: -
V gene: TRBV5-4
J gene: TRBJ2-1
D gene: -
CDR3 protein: CASSLELPLVYNEQFF
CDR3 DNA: TGTGCCAGCAGCTTGGAACTTCCCCTTGTCTACAATGAGCAGTTCTTC

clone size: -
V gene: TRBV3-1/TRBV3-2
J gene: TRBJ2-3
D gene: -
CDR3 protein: CASSHLNSPERTDTQYF
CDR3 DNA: TGTGCCAGCAGCCACTTGAACAGCCCCGAGCGCACAGATACGCAGTATTTT

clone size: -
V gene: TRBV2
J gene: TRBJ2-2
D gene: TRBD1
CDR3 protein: CASGGDRAGELFF
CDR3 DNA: TGTGCCAGCGGGGGTGACAGGGCCGGGGAGCTGTTTTTT

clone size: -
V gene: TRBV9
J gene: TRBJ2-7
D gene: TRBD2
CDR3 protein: CASSVATGLVSYEQYF
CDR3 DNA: TGTGCCAGCAGCGTAGCTACCGGACTAGTCTCCTACGAGCAGTACTTC

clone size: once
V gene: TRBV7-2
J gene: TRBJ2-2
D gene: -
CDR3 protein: CASSLRRVEDTGELFF
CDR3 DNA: TGTGCCAGCAGCTTAAGGCGTGTAGAGGACACCGGGGAGCTGTTTTTT

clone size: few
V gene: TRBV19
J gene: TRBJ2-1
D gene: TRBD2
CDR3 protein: CASTQTSGNEQFF
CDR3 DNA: TGTGCCAGTACCCAGACTAGCGGGAATGAGCAGTTCTTC

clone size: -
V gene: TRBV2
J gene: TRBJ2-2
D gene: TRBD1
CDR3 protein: CASRRDRAETGELFF
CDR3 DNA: TGTGCCAGCAGGAGGGACAGGGCTGAAACCGGGGAGCTGTTTTTT

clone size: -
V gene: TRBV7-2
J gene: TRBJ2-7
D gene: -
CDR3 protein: CASSLDRQIGQYF
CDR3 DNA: TGTGCCAGCAGCTTAGACCGACAGATAGGGCAGTACTTC

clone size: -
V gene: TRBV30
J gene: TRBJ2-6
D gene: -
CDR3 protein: CAWSGAGLLSGANVLTF
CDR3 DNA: TGTGCCTGGAGTGGGGCAGGGCTACTCTCTGGGGCCAACGTCCTGACTTTC

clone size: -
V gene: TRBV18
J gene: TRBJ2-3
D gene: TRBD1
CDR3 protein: CASSPPGQGGDTQYF
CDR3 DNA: TGTGCCAGCTCACCACCGGGACAGGGAGGAGATACGCAGTATTTT

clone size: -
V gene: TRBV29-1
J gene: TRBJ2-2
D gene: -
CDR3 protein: CSVAGTGELFF
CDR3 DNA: TGCAGCGTTGCAGGGACCGGGGAGCTGTTTTTT

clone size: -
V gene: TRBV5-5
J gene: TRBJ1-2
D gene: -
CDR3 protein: CASSLRLQVLQGKKYGYTF
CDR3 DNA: TGTGCCAGCAGCTTGCGGCTTCAGGTTTTACAGGGCAAAAAGTATGGCTACACCTTC

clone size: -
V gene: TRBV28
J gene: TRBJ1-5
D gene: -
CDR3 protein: CASSPVFSGSNQPQHF
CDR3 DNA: TGTGCCAGCAGTCCCGTCTTTTCAGGGTCCAATCAGCCCCAGCATTTT

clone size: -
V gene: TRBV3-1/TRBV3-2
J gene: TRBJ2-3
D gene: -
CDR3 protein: CASSQAPEGGRQYF
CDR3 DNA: TGTGCCAGCAGCCAAGCGCCCGAAGGTGGGCGACAGTATTTT

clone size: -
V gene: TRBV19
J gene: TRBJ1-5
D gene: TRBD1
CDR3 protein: CASTLGQGRSNQPQHF
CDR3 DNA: TGTGCCAGTACCTTAGGACAGGGTAGAAGCAATCAGCCCCAGCATTTT

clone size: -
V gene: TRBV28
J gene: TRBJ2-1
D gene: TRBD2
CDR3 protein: CASSPLGGRANYEQFF
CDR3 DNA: TGTGCCAGCAGTCCCCTTGGCGGGAGGGCGAACTATGAGCAGTTCTTC

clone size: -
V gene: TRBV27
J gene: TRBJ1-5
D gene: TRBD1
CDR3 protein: CASSITRTGGNQPQHF
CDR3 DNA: TGTGCCAGCAGTATAACCAGGACAGGGGGCAATCAGCCCCAGCATTTT

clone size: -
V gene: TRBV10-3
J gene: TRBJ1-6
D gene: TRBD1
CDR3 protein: CATRQGENSPLHF
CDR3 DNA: TGTGCCACACGACAGGGGGAGAATTCACCCCTCCACTTT

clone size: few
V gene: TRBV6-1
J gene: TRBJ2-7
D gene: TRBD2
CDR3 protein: CASSDAGTSAYEQYF
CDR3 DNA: TGTGCCAGCAGTGACGCCGGGACTAGCGCCTACGAGCAGTACTTC

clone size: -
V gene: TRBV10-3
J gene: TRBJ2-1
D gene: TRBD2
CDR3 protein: CAISGTAGGLGNEQFF
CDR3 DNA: TGTGCCATCAGTGGGACAGCGGGAGGGCTTGGAAATGAGCAGTTCTTC

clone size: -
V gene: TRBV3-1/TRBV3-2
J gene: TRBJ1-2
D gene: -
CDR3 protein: CASSQPTPTGNYGYTF
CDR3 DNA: TGTGCCAGCAGCCAACCCACCCCTACGGGGAACTATGGCTACACCTTC

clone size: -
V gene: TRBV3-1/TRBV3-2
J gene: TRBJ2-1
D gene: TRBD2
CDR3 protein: CASSHQPSSGSGRNEQFF
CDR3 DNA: TGTGCCAGCAGCCATCAACCTTCTAGCGGGAGTGGTAGAAATGAGCAGTTCTTC

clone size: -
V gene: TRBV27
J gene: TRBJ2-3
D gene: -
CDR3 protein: CASSSLDTQYF
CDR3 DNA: TGTGCCAGCAGTTCACTAGATACGCAGTATTTT

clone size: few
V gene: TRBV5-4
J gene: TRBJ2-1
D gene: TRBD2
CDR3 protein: CASSGLAEETSYNEQFF
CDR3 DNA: TGTGCCAGCAGCGGACTAGCGGAAGAAACCTCCTACAATGAGCAGTTCTTC

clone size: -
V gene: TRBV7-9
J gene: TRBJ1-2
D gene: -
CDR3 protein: CASSPPDALQDYGYTF
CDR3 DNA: TGTGCCAGCAGCCCACCTGATGCACTTCAAGACTATGGCTACACCTTC

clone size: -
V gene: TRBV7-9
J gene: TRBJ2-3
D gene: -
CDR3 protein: CASSLARTFSTDTQYF
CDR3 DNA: TGTGCCAGCAGCTTAGCCCGGACTTTTAGCACAGATACGCAGTATTTT

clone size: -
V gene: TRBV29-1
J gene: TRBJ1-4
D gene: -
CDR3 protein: CSVVGRDRGEKLFF
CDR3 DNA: TGCAGCGTTGTTGGGAGAGACCGGGGTGAAAAACTGTTTTTT

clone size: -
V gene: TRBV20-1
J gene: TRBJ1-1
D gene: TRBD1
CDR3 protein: CSASTQGAGTEAFF
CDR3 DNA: TGCAGTGCTAGTACACAGGGGGCCGGCACTGAAGCTTTCTTT

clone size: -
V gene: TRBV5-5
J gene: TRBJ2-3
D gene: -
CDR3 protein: CASSLRYADTQYF
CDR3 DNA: TGTGCCAGCAGCTTGCGGTACGCAGATACGCAGTATTTT

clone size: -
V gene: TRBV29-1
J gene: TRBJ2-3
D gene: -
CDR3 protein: CSVARTTDTDTQYF
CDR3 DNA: TGCAGCGTGGCAAGGACTACGGACACAGATACGCAGTATTTT

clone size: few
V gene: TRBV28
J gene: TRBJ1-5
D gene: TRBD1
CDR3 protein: CASSLSKGQGGQPQHF
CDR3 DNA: TGTGCCAGCAGTTTAAGTAAAGGACAGGGAGGTCAGCCCCAGCATTTT

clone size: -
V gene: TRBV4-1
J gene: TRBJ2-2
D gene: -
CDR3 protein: CASSHGIRVAPTNTGELFF
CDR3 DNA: TGCGCCAGCAGCCATGGCATCCGGGTGGCCCCCACAAACACCGGGGAGCTGTTTTTT